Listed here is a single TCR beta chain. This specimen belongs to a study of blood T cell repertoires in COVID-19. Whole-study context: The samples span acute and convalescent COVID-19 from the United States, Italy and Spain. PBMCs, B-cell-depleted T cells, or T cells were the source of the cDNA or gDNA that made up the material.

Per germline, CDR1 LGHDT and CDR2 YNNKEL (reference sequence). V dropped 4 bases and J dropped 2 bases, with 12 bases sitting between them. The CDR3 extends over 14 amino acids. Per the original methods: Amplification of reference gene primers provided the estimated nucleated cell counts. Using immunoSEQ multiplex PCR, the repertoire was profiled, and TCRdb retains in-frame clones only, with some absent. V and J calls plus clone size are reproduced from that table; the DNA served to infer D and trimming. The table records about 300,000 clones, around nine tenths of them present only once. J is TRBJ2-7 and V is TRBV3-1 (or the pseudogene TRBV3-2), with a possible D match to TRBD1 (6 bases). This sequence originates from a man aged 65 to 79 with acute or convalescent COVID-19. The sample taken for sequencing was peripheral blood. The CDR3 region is CASSRVGGPYEQYF. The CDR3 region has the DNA TGTGCCAGCAGCCGGGTTGGGGGCCCCTACGAGCAGTACTTC.